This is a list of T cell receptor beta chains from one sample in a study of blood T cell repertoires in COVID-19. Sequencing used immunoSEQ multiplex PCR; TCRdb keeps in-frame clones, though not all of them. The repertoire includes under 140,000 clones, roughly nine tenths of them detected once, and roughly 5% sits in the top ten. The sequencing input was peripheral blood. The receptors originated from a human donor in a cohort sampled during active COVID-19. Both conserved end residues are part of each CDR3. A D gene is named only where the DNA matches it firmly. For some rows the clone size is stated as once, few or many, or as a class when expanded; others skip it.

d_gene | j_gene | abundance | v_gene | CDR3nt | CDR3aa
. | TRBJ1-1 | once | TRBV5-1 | TGCGCCAGCAGCTTTTCCGGGAGTGGGACTGAAGCTTTCTTT | CASSFSGSGTEAFF
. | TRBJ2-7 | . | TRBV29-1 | TGCAGCGCTGGGGGGGGCGGGAGCGACGAGCAGTACTTC | CSAGGGGSDEQYF
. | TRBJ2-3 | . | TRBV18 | TGTGCCAGCTCACCACCGTCGGGCACAGATACGCAGTATTTT | CASSPPSGTDTQYF
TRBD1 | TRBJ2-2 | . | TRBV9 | TGTGCCAGCAGCGCTCACGGACAGGGGCTTGGCGGGGAGCTGTTTTTT | CASSAHGQGLGGELFF
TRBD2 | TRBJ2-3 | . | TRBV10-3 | TGTGCCACCGCGGGACTAGCGGGAGCCGATACGCAGTATTTT | CATAGLAGADTQYF
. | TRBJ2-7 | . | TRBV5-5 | TGTGCCAGCAGCCGGGGTAGGGTAGGAGAGCAGTACTTC | CASSRGRVGEQYF
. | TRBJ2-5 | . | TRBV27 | TGTGCCAGCAGTTTATCCACAGTTTCCAAGACCCAGTACTTC | CASSLSTVSKTQYF
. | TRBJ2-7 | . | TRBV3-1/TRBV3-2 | TGTGCCAGCAGCCAAGGGGGAGTGGGCGCAATCTACGAGCAGTACTTC | CASSQGGVGAIYEQYF
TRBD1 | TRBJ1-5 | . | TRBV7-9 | TGTGCCAGCAGCCCCGGGACAGGGGCGCAGCCCCAGCATTTT | CASSPGTGAQPQHF
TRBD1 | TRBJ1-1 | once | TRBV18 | TGTGCCAGCTCACCACTGCAGGGGGCCGGCACTGAAGCTTTCTTT | CASSPLQGAGTEAFF
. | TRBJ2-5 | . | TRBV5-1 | TGCGCCAGCAGCTTGGAGGGGGTGGGGACCCAGTACTTC | CASSLEGVGTQYF
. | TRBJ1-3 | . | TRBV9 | TGTGCCAGCAGCGTAGGGGCCCTAAACTCTGGAAACACCATATATTTT | CASSVGALNSGNTIYF
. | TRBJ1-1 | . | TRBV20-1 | TGCAGTGCCATAATGTTGGACAGATCCCAGTTT | CSAIMLDRSQF
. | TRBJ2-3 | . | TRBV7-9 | TGTGCCAGCGGTTTGTCTAGCGGCACAGATACGCAGTATTTT | CASGLSSGTDTQYF
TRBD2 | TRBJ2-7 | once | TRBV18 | TGTGCCAGCACCAACGGCGGTAGCGGGAGTTCGTCCTACGAGCAGTACTTC | CASTNGGSGSSSYEQYF
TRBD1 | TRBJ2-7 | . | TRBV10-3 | TGTGCCATCAGAGACCACCCTAACGTAGGACAGGGCCTACCCACGGGCTCCTACGAGCAGTACTTC | CAIRDHPNVGQGLPTGSYEQYF
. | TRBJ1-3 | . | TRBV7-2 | TGTGCCAGCAGCTTTTGGTTTGCGGGGTCTGGAAACACCATATATTTT | CASSFWFAGSGNTIYF
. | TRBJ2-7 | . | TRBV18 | TGTGCCAGCTCCTCTTCCTCCTACGAGCAGTACTTC | CASSSSSYEQYF
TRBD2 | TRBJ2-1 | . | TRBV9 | TGTGCCAGCAGCGTAGCTTCCCTAGCGGGAGTGAATGAGCAGTTCTTC | CASSVASLAGVNEQFF
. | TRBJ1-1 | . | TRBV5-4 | TGTGCCAGCAGCCCCGCCGGGAGGGACACTGAAGCTTTCTTT | CASSPAGRDTEAFF